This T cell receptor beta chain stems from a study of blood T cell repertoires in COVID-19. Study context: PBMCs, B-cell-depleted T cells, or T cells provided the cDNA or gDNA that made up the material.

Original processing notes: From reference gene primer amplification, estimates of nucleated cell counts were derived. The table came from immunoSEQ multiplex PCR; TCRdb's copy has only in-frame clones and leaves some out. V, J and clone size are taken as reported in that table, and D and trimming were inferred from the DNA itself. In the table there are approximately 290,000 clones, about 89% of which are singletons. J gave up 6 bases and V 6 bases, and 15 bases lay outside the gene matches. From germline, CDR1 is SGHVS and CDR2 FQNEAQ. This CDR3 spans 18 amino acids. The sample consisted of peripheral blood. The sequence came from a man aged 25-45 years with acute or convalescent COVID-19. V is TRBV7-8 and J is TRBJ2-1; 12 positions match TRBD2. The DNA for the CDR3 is TGTGCCAGCAGTTCCACTCGACTAGCGGGGGCCCGGGGCAATGAGCAGTTCTTC. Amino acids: CASSSTRLAGARGNEQFF.